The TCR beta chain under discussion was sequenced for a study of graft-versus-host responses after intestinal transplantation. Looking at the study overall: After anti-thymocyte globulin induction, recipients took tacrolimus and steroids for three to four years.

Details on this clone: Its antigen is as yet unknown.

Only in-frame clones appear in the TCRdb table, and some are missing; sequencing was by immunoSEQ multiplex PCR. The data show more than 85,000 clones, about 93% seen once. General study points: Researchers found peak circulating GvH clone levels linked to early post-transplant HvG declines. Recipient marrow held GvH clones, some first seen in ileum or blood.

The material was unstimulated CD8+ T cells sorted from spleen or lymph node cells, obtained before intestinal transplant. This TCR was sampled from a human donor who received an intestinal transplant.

The CDR3 is CASTLSGGNEQFF. The CDR3 DNA reads as TGTGCCAGCACCCTAAGCGGGGGAAATGAGCAGTTCTTC. The chain has TRBV11-2 and TRBJ2-1; 8 positions match TRBD2. The CDR3 has 13 residues. Germline CDR1 reads SGHAT; CDR2 reads FQNNGV. V gave up 7 bases and J gave up 7 bases; unmatched junction bases: 6.